Included here is one T cell receptor (beta chain) sequence, with context. The antigen is not known. The CDR3 runs 13 residues. Trimming removed 11 bases from V and 1 base from J, with 14 bases in between. CDR1 and CDR2 from the germline V gene are MNHNS and SASEGT. The data were taken from a study of vaccination and CD4 T cells after COVID-19. This sample's treatment: roughly nine-day PBMC culture with coronavirus spike peptide pools or control peptides (ViraFEST assay). Harvesting of the unexposed donor's CD4+ T cells predated the COVID-19 pandemic (2011-2018). At the Johns Hopkins FTIC core, DNA taken from cultured CD4+ T cells was sequenced by way of the Oncomine TCR Beta short-read assay. Investigators isolated genomic DNA from cultured CD4+ T cells. TCRdb reprocessed the PCR reads with MiXCR, giving one entry per CDR3 protein. Among several thousand distinct CDR3 sequences, about 38% were seen once, and the ten largest hold roughly 28%.

The chain couples TRBV6-1 to TRBJ1-1; possible D gene TRBD1, 5 bases. The receptor was derived from a human donor in good health. Material for sequencing was CD4+ T cells from blood, cultured in vitro. CDR3 protein: CAPLGRQNTEAFF. The CDR3 nucleotides are TGTGCCCCACTGGGACGGCAGAACACTGAAGCTTTCTTT.